The rows below give T cell receptor beta chains drawn from one sample of a study of technical replicates of blood from a handful of donors. The repertoire was sequenced with immunoSEQ multiplex PCR; TCRdb's copy has only in-frame clones and lacks some. Of 70,000 to 85,000 clones in the sample, around 95% are singletons; the top ten hold around 0.24%. The specimen was T cells isolated from PBMCs. The receptors derive from a human donor in good health. Each CDR3 is given with its conserved first and last residue. The D gene is left open where the match is weak.

d_call j_call v_call cdr3_nt cdr3_aa
TRBD2 TRBJ2-3 TRBV5-4 TGTGCCAGCAGCTTGCGGGCTAGCGGTAGCACAGATACGCAGTATTTT CASSLRASGSTDTQYF
. TRBJ2-1 TRBV25-1 TGTGCCAGCAGTGACCTCTCAGGTGCCAATGAGCAGTTCTTC CASSDLSGANEQFF
. TRBJ1-3 TRBV9 TGTGCCAGCAGCCAGACTGGCTCTGGAAACACCATATATTTT CASSQTGSGNTIYF
. TRBJ1-2 TRBV21-1 TGTGCCAGCGTCACGGTCTATGGCTACACCTTC CASVTVYGYTF
. TRBJ1-4 TRBV30 TGTGCCTGGAGTGCCGTACGGGAAAAACTGTTTTTT CAWSAVREKLFF
. TRBJ2-5 TRBV7-9 TGTGCCAGCAGCTTAAGTCCACCGCGAGGGGAGACCCAGTACTTC CASSLSPPRGETQYF
. TRBJ1-5 TRBV6-1 TGTGCCAGCGGTGTGGAGCGCAATCAGCCCCAGCATTTT CASGVERNQPQHF
. TRBJ1-1 TRBV27 TGTGCCAGCAGTTTATTCCAGGGTGGCACTGAAGCTTTCTTT CASSLFQGGTEAFF
. TRBJ1-5 TRBV6-5 TGTGCCAGCAGCCGACGCACGGGTAATCAGCCCCAGCATTTT CASSRRTGNQPQHF
. TRBJ1-2 TRBV6-5 TGTGCCAGCAGAAAACAGGGATCCTATGGCTACACCTTC CASRKQGSYGYTF